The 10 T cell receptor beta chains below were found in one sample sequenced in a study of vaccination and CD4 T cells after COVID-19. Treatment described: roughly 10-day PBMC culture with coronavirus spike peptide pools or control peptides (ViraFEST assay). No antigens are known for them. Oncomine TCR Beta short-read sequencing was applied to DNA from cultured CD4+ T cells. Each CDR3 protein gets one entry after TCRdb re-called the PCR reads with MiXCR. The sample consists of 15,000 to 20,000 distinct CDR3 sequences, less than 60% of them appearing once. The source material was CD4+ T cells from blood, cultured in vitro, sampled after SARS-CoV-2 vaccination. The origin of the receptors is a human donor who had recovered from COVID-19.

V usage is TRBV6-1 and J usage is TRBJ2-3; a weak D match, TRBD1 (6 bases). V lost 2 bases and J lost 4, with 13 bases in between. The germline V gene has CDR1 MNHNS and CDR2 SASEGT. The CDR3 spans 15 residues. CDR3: CASSELRGSPDTQYF. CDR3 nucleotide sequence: TGTGCCAGCAGTGAATTAAGGGGGTCCCCAGATACGCAGTATTTT.

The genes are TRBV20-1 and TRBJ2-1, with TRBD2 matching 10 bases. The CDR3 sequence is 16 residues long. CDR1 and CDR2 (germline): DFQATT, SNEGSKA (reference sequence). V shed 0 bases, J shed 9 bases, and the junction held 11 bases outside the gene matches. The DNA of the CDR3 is TGCAGTGCTAGAGATGGGGCTAGCGGGAGTAAGGGTGAGCAGTTCTTC. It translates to CSARDGASGSKGEQFF.

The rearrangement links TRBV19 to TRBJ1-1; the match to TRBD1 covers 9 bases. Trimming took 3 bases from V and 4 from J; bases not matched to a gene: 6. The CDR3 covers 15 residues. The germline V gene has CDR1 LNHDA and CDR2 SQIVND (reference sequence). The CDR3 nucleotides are TGTGCCAGTAGTATCCCCCCGGGACAGGGCACTGAAGCTTTCTTT. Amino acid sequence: CASSIPPGQGTEAFF. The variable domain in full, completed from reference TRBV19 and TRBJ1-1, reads DGGITQSPKYLFRKEGQNVTLSCEQNLNHDAMYWYRQDPGQGLRLIYYSQIVNDFQKGDIAEGYSVSREKKESFPLTVTSAQKNPTAFYLCASSIPPGQGTEAFFGQGTRLTVV.

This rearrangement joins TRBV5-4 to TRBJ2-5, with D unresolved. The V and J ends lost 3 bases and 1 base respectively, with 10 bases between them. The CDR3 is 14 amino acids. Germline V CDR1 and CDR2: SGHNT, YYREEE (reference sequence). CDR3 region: CASSSMTAQETQYF. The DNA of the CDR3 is TGTGCCAGCAGCTCTATGACGGCCCAAGAGACCCAGTACTTC.

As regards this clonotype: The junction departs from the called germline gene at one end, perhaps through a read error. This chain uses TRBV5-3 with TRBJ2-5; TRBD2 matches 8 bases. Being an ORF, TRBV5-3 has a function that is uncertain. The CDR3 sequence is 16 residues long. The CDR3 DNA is TGTGCCAGCAGCTTGATCAGCGGGGGTAGCCAAGAGACCCAGTACTTC. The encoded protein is CASSLISGGSQETQYF.

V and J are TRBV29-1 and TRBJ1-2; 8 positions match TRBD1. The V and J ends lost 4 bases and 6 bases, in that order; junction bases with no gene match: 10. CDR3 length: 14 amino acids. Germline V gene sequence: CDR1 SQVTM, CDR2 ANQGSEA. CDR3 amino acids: CSVAINQGAHGYTF. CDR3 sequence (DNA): TGCAGCGTTGCAATAAACCAGGGGGCCCATGGCTACACCTTC.

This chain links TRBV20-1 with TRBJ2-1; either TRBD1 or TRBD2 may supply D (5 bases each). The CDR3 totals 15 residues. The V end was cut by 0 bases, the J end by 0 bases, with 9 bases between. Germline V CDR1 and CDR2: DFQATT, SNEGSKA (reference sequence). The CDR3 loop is CSARDGTLSYNEQFF. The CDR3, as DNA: TGCAGTGCTAGAGATGGGACCCTCTCCTACAATGAGCAGTTCTTC.

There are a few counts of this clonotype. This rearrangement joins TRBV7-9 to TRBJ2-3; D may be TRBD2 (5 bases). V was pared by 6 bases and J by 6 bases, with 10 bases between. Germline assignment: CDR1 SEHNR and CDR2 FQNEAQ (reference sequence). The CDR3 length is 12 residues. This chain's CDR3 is CASSFSEDTQYF. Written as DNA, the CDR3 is TGTGCCAGCAGTTTTAGCGAGGATACGCAGTATTTT.

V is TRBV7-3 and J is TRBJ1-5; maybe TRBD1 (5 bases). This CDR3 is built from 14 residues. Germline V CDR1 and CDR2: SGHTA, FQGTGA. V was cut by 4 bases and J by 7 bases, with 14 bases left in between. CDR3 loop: CASSSRQGHQPQHF. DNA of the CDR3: TGTGCCAGCAGCTCCCGGCAGGGCCACCAGCCCCAGCATTTT. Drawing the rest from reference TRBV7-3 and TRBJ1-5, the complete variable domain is GAGVSQTPSNKVTEKGKYVELRCDPISGHTALYWYRQSLGQGPEFLIYFQGTGAADDSGLPNDRFFAVRPEGSVSTLKIQRTERGDSAVYLCASSSRQGHQPQHFGDGTRLSIL.

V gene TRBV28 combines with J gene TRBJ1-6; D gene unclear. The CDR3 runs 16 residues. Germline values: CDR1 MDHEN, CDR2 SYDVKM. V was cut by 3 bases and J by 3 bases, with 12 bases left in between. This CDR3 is CASSFSTGNYNSPLHF. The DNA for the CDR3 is TGTGCCAGCAGTTTCTCGACGGGGAACTATAATTCACCCCTCCACTTT.